This T cell receptor (beta chain) comes out of a study of T cell responses to AZD1222 COVID-19 vaccine. Overall study context: Second doses at about 4 or about 12 weeks were pooled. Broader study findings: The reported proportion of spike-specific TCRs targeting unmutated variant regions was nearly half. Two doses of AZD1222 preceded a rise in Spike-specific TCR breadth and depth. Clonal diversity was possibly underestimated; the donors were predominantly white British and more often female.

TCRdb's copy holds only in-frame clones and misses some; the assay was immunoSEQ multiplex PCR. The sample includes roughly 100,000 clones, about 86% of them seen just once. In regard to this clone: What it binds is not known.

After removal of 4 bases from V and 7 bases from J, the junction contained 15 bases not matched to a gene. Germline lookup yields CDR1 SGDLS and CDR2 YYNGEE. There are 17 residues in the CDR3. This specimen was peripheral blood, taken on day 0 of AZD1222 vaccination. The chain combines TRBV9 with TRBJ2-3; 10 positions match TRBD2. The source of this sequence is an adult in good health. CDR3 residues: CASSLRASGSDVNTQYF. The CDR3 region has the DNA TGTGCCAGCAGCTTAAGGGCTAGCGGGAGTGATGTGAATACGCAGTATTTT.